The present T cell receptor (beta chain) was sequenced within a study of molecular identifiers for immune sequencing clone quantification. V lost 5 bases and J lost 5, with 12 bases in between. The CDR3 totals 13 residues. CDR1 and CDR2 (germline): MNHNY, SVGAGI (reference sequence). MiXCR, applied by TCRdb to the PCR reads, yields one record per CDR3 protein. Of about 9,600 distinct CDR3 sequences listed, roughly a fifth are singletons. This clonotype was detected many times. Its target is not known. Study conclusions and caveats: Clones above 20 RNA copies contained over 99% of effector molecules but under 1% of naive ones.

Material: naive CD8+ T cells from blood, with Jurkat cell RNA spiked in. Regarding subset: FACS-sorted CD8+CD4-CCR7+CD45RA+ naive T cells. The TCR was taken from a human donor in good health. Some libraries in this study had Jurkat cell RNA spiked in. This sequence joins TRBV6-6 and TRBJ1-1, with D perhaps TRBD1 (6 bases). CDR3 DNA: TGTGCCAGCAGTAAACCAGACAGGACTGAAGCTTTCTTT. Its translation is CASSKPDRTEAFF.